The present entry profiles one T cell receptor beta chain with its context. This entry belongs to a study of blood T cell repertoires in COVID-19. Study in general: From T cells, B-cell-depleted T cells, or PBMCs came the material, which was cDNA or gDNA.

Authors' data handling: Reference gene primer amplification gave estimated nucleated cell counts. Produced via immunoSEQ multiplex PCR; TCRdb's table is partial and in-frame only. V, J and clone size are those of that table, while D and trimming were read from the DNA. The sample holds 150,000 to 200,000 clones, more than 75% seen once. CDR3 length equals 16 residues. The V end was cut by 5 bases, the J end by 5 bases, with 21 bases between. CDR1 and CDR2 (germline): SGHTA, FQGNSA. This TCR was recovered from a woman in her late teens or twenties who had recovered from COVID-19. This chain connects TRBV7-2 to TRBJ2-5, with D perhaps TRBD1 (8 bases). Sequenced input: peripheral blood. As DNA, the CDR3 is TGTGCCAGCAGCGGACAGGGAGGGGTCCAAGGGGAGACCCAGTACTTC. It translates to CASSGQGGVQGETQYF.